The clone carrying this T cell receptor beta chain was detected ten times or more. Its antigen is not known. The patients, who ranged from 18 to 65 in age, presented with newly diagnosed hyperthyroidism lasting under 2 months. The study left out patients who had uncontrolled infection, other autoimmune disease, pregnancy or lactation. For the diagnoses, clinical symptoms, serum thyroxine and TRAb, thyroid ultrasound and orbital computed tomography were used. The length of the CDR3 is 17 residues. CDR1 is SGHRS, CDR2 YFSETQ, per germline. The V segment lost 6 bases and the J segment 5 bases; nucleotides outside the gene matches: 14. This specimen belongs to a study of T cells in Graves' hyperthyroidism and ophthalmopathy. The source material, RNA transcripts, was used to amplify TCR beta CDR3 regions. The HTBI primer set served for first-round RT-PCR of the TCR CDR3. TCRdb reanalysed the multiplex PCR reads using MiXCR and keeps one entry per CDR3 protein. This sample carries approximately 640,000 distinct CDR3 sequences, around 15% of them seen once, and the ten largest clones take around 15%.

Whole-study findings and limits: Also found in blood were most expanded thyroid clonotypes above 0.001.

The TCR comes from a man over 45 with Graves' hyperthyroidism. The sample taken for sequencing was blood. The chain combines TRBV5-1 with TRBJ2-5; 12 bases align to TRBD2. This CDR3 reads CASNLGPSGRAMETQYF. The CDR3 DNA reads as TGCGCCAGCAATCTTGGGCCTAGCGGGAGGGCCATGGAGACCCAGTACTTC.